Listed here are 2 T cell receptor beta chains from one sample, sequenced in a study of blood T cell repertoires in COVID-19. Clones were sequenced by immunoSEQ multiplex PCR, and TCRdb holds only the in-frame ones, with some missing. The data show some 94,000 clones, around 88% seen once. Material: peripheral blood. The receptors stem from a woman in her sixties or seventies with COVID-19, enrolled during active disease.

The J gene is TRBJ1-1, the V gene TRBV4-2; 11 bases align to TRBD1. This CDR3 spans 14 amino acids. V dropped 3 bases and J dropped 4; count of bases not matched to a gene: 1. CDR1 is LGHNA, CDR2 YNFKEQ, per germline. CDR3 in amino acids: CASSQDRGPTEAFF. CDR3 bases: TGTGCCAGCAGCCAGGACAGGGGGCCCACTGAAGCTTTCTTT.

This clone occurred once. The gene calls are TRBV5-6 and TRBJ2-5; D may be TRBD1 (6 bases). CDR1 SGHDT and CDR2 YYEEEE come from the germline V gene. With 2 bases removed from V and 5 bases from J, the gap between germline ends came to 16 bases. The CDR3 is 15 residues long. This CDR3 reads CASSFQVGAQETQYF. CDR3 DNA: TGTGCCAGCAGCTTCCAGGTGGGGGCTCAGGAGACCCAGTACTTC. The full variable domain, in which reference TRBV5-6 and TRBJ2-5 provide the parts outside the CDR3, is DAGVTQSPTHLIKTRGQQVTLRCSPKSGHDTVSWYQQALGQGPQFIFQYYEEEERQRGNFPDRFSGHQFPNYSSELNVNALLLGDSALYLCASSFQVGAQETQYFGPGTRLLVL.